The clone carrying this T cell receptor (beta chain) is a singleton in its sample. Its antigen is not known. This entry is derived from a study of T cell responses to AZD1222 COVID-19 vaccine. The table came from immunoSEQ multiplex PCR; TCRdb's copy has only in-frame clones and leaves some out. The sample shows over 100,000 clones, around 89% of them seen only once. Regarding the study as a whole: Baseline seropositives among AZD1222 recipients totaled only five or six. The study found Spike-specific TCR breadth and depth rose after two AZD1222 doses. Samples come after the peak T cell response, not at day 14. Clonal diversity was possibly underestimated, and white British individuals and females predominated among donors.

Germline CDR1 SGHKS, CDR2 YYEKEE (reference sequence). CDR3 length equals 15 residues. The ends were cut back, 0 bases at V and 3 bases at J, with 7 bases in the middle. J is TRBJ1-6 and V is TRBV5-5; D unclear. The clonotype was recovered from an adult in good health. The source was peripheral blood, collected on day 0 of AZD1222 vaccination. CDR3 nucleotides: TGTGCCAGCAGCTTGGGGCCGATCTATAATTCACCCCTCCACTTT. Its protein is CASSLGPIYNSPLHF.